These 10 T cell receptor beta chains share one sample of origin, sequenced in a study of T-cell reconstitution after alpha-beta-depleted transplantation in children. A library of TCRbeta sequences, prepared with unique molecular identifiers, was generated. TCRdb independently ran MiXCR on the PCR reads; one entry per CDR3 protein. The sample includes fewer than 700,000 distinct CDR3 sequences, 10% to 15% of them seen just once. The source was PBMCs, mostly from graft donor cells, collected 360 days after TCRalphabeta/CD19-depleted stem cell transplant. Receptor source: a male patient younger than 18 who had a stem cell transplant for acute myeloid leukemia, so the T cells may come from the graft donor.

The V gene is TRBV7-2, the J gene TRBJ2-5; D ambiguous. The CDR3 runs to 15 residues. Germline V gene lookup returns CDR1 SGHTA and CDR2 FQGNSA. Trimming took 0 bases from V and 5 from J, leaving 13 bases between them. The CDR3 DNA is TGTGCCAGCAGCTTAGCGACGGACCGGCGGGAGACCCAGTACTTC. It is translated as CASSLATDRRETQYF.

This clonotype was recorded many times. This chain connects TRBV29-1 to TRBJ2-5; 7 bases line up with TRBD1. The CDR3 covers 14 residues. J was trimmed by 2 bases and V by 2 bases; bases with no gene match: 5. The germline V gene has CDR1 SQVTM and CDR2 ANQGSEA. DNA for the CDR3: TGCAGCGTTGAAAAGGGGGCGGAACAAGAGACCCAGTACTTC. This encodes CSVEKGAEQETQYF.

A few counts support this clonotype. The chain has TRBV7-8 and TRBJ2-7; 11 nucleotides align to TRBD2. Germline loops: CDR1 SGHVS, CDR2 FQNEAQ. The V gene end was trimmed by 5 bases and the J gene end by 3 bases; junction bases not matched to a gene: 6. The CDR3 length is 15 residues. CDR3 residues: CASSVRLAGHYEQYF. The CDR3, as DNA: TGTGCCAGCAGCGTCCGACTAGCGGGACACTACGAGCAGTACTTC.

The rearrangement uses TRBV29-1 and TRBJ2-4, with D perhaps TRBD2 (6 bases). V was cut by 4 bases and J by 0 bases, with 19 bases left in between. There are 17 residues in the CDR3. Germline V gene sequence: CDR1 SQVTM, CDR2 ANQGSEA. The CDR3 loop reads CSVVRRGGDLAKNIQYF. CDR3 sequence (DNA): TGCAGCGTTGTCCGGCGGGGTGGTGATTTAGCCAAAAACATTCAGTACTTC.

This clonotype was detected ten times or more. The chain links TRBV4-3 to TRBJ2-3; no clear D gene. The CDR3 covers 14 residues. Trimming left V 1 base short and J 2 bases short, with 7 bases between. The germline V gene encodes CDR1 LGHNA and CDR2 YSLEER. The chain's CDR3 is CASSQVGFTDTQYF. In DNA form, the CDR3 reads TGCGCCAGCAGCCAAGTGGGCTTCACAGATACGCAGTATTTT.

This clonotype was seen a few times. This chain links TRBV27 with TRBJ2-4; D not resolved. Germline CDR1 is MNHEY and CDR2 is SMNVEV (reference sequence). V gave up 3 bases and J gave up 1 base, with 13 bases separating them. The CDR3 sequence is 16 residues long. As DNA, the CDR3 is TGTGCCAGCAGTTTGCAGATGAACGCCGCCAAAAACATTCAGTACTTC. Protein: CASSLQMNAAKNIQYF.

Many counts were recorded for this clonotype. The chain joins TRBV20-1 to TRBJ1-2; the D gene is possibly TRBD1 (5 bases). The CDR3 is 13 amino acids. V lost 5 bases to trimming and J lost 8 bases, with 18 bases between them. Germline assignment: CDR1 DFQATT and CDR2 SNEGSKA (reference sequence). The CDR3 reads CSAPKTGAPGYTF. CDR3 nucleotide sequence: TGCAGTGCTCCTAAGACCGGGGCCCCAGGCTACACCTTC.

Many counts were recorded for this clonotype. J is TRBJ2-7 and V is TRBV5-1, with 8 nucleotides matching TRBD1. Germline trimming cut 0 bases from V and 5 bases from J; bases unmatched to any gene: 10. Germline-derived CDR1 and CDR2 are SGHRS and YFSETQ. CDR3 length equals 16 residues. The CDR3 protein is CASSLGNRRGQDEQYF. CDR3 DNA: TGCGCCAGCAGCTTGGGGAACCGCAGGGGGCAAGACGAGCAGTACTTC.

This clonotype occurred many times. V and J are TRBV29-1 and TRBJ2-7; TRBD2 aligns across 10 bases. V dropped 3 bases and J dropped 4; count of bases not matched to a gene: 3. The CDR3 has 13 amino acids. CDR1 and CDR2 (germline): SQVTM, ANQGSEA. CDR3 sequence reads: CSVEASGSYEQYF. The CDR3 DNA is TGCAGCGTTGAGGCTAGCGGGAGTTACGAGCAGTACTTC.

The CDR3 spells CASSYSVSVPQETQYF. The CDR3 DNA follows: TGTGCCAGCAGTTACTCGGTCAGCGTACCCCAAGAGACCCAGTACTTC. The gene calls are TRBV6-2 or TRBV6-3 and TRBJ2-5; D not certain. This CDR3 has 16 amino acids. Trimming removed 0 bases at V and 1 base at J, with 12 bases between. Germline V gene lookup returns CDR1 MNHEY and CDR2 SVGEGT.